The clone carrying this T cell receptor beta chain has only a few counts. Distinct nucleotide sequences in the sample also encode this CDR3. The sample is drawn from a study of blood T cell repertoires in COVID-19. Seattle patient enrollment occurred during active infection, with longitudinal follow-up thereafter. As originally analysed: It was from reference gene primer amplification that nucleated cell counts were estimated. Assay used: immunoSEQ multiplex PCR; TCRdb lists only in-frame clones, some missing. V and J calls plus clone size are reproduced from that table; the DNA served to infer D and trimming. In the table there are 150,000 to 200,000 clones, 85% of which are singletons. The length of the CDR3 is 13 residues. The germline CDR1 and CDR2 sequences are MDHEN and SYDVKM. V was clipped by 5 bases and J by 4 bases; unmatched bases: 4.

This TCR was recovered from a man aged 60 to 69 with COVID-19, enrolled during active disease. The chain uses TRBV28 and TRBJ1-2; TRBD1 matches 7 bases. Specimen: peripheral blood. The CDR3 here is CASSTGTAYGYTF. The CDR3 nucleotides are TGTGCCAGCAGTACTGGGACAGCCTATGGCTACACCTTC.